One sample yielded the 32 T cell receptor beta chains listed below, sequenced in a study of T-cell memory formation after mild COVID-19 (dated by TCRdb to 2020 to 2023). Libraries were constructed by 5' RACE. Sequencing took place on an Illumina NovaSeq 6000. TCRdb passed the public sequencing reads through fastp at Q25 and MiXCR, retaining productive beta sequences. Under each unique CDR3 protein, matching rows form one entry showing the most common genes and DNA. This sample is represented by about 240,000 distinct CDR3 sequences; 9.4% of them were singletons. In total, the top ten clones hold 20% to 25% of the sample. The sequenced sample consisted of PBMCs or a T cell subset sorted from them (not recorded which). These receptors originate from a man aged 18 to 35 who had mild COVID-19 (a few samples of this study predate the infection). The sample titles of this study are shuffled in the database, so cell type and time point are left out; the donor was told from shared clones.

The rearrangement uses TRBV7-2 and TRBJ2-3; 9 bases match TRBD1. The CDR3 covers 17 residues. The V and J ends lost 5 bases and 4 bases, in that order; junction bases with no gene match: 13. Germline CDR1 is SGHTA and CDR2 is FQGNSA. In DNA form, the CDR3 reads TGTGCCAGCAGCAGCAGGCTACGGACAGGGGAGGCAGATACGCAGTATTTT. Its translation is CASSSRLRTGEADTQYF.

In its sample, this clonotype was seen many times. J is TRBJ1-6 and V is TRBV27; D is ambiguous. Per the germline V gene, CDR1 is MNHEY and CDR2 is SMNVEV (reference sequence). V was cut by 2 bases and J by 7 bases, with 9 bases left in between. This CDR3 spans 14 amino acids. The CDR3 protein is CASSLLGGNSPLHF. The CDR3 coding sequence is TGTGCCAGCAGTTTACTGGGCGGCAATTCACCCCTCCACTTT.

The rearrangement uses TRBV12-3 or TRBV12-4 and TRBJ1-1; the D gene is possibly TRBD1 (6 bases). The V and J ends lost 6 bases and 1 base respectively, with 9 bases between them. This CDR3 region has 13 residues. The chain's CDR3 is CASRQGPNTEAFF. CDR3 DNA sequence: TGTGCCAGCAGACAGGGTCCGAACACTGAAGCTTTCTTT.

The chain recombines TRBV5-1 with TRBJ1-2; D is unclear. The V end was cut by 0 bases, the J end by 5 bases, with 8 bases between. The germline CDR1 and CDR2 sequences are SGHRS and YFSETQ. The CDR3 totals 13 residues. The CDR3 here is CASSLVRDYGYTF. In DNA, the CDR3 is TGCGCCAGCAGCTTGGTTCGGGATTATGGCTACACCTTC.

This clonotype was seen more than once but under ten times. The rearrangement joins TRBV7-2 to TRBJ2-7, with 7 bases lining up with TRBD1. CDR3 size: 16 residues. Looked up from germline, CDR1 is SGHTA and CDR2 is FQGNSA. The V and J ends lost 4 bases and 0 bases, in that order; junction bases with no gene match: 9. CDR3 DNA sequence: TGTGCCAGCAGCTCCAAGAAGGGGGCCCCCTCCTACGAGCAGTACTTC. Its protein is CASSSKKGAPSYEQYF.

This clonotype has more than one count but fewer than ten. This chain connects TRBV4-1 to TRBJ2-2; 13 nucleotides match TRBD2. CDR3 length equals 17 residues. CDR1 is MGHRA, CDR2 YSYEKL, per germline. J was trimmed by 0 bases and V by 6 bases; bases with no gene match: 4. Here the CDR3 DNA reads TGCGCCAGCAGACCGGGACTAGCGGGGACGAACACCGGGGAGCTGTTTTTT. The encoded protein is CASRPGLAGTNTGELFF.

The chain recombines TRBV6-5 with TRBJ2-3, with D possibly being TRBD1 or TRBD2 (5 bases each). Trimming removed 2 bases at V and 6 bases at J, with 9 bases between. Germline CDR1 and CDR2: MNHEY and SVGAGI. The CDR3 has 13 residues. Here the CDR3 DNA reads TGTGCCAGCAGTTACGAGGGGTCGGATACGCAGTATTTT. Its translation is CASSYEGSDTQYF.

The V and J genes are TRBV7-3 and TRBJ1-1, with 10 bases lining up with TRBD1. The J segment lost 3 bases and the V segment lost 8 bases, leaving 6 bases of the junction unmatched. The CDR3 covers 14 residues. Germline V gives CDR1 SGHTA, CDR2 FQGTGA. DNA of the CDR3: TGTGCCAGCCGACAGGGGGCCGGGTACACTGAAGCTTTCTTT. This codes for CASRQGAGYTEAFF.

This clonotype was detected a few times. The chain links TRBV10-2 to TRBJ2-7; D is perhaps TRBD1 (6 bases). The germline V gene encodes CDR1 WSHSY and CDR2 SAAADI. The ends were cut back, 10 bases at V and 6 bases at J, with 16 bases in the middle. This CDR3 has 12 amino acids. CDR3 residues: CATVGAGFEQYF. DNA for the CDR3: TGCGCCACTGTGGGGGCAGGGTTCGAGCAGTACTTC.

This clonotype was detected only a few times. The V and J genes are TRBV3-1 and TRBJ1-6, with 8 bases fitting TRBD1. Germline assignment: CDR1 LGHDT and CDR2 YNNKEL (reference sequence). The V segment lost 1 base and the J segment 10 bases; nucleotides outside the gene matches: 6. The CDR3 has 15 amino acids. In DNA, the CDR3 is TGTGCCAGCAGCCAAGGCAGGGGGCATGGATCACCCCTCCACTTT. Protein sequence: CASSQGRGHGSPLHF. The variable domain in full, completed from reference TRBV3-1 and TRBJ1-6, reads DTAVSQTPKYLVTQMGNDKSIKCEQNLGHDTMYWYKQDSKKFLKIMFSYNNKELIINETVPNRFSPKSPDKAHLNLHINSLELGDSAVYFCASSQGRGHGSPLHFGNGTRLTVT.

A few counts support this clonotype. The CDR3 sequence: CSAPSGNNQPQHF. The DNA for the CDR3 is TGCAGTGCGCCGTCCGGGAACAATCAGCCCCAGCATTTT. This chain joins TRBV20-1 and TRBJ1-5; D unclear. Germline CDR1 reads DFQATT; CDR2 reads SNEGSKA (reference sequence). Trimming removed 6 bases at V and 3 bases at J, with 12 bases between. The CDR3 covers 13 residues.

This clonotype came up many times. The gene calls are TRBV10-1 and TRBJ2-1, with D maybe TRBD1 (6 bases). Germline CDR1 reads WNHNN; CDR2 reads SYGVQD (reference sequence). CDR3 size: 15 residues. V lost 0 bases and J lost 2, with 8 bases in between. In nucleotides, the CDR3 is TGCGCCAGCAGTGAGTCTAAGGGGGCCTACAATGAGCAGTTCTTC. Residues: CASSESKGAYNEQFF.

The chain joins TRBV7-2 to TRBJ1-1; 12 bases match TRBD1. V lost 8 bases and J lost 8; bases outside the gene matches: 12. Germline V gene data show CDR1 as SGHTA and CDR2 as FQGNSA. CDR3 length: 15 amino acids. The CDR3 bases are TGTGCCAGCCGAGTATCCGGGACAGGGGGCGCGGAAGCTTTCTTT. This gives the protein CASRVSGTGGAEAFF.

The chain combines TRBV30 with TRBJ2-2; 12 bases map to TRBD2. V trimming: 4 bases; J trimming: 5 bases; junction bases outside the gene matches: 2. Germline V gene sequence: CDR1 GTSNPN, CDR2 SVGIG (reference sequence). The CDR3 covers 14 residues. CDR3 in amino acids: CAWTSGGVTGELFF. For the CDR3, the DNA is TGTGCCTGGACTAGCGGGGGGGTAACCGGGGAGCTGTTTTTT.

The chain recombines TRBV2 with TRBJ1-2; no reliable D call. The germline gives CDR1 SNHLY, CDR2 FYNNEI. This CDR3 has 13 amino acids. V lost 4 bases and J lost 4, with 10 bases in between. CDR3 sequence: CASSGPLGYGYTF. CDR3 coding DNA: TGTGCCAGCAGTGGCCCCTTGGGCTATGGCTACACCTTC.

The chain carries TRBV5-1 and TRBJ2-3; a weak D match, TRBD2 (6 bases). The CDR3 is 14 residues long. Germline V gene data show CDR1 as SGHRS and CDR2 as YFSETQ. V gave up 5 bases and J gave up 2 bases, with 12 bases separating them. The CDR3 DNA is TGCGCCAGCAGGCCCGGACTAATCACAGATACGCAGTATTTT. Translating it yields CASRPGLITDTQYF.

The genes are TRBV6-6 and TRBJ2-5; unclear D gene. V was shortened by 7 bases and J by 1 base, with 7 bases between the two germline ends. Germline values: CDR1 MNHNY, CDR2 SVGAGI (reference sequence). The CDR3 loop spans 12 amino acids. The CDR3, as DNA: TGTGCCAGCACCGGGCCCCAAGAGACCCAGTACTTC. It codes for CASTGPQETQYF.

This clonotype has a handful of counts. CDR3 sequence (DNA): TGCGCCAGCAGGGTAACTACCACCTACAATGAGCAGTTCTTC. Protein product: CASRVTTTYNEQFF. The J gene is TRBJ2-1, the V gene TRBV5-1, with D unresolved. V lost 5 bases to trimming and J lost 2 bases, with 11 bases between them. The CDR3 runs to 14 residues. Germline-derived CDR1 and CDR2 are SGHRS and YFSETQ.

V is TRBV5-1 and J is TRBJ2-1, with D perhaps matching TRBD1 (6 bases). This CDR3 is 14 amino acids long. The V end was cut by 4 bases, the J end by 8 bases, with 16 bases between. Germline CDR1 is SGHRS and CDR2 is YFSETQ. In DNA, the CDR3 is TGCGCCAGCAGCCGGACAGATTGGCGGGATGAGCAGTTCTTC. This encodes CASSRTDWRDEQFF.

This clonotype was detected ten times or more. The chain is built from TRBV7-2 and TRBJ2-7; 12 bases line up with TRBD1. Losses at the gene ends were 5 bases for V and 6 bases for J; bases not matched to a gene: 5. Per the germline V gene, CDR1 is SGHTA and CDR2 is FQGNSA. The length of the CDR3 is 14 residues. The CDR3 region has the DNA TGTGCCAGCAGCCGGGACAGGGGGCAGGTCGAGCAGTACTTC. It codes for CASSRDRGQVEQYF.

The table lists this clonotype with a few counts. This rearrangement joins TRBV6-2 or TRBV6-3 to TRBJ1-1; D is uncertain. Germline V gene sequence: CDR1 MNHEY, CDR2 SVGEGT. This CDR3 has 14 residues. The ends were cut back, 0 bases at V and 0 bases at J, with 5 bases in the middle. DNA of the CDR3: TGTGCCAGCAGTTACTCGAGAATGAACACTGAAGCTTTCTTT. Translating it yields CASSYSRMNTEAFF.

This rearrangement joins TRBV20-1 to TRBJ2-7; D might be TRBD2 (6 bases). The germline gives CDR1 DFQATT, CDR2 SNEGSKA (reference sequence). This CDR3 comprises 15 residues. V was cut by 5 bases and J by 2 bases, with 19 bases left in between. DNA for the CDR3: TGCAGTGCTGGGACTGTAGCGGATCACACCTACGAGCAGTACTTC. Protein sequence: CSAGTVADHTYEQYF.

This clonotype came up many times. CDR3 in amino acids: CASSDGQGLGYF. The DNA for the CDR3 is TGTGCCAGCAGTGACGGACAGGGCCTGGGGTACTTC. The chain links TRBV7-2 to TRBJ2-7; 8 nucleotides match TRBD1. This CDR3 is 12 amino acids long. V was pared by 6 bases and J by 12 bases, with 10 bases of the junction left unmatched. In germline, CDR1 is SGHTA, CDR2 FQGNSA.

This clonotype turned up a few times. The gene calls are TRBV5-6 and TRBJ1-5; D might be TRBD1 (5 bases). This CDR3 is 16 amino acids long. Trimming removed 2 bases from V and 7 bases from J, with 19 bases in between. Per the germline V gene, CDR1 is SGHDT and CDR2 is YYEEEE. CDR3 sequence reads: CASSFRVGGFRQPQHF. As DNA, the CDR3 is TGTGCCAGCAGCTTCAGGGTTGGAGGGTTCAGGCAGCCCCAGCATTTT.

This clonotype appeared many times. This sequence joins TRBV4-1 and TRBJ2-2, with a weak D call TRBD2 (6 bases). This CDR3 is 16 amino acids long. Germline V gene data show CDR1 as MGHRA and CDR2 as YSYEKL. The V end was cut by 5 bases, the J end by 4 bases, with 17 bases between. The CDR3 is CASSTHRAGSTGELFF. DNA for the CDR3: TGCGCCAGCAGCACCCACCGCGCGGGGAGCACCGGGGAGCTGTTTTTT.

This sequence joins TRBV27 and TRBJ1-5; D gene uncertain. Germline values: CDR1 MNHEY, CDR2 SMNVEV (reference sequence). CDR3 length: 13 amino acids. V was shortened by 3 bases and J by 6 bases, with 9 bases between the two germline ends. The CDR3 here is CASSFISGQPQHF. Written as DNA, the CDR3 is TGTGCCAGCAGTTTTATTTCCGGTCAGCCCCAGCATTTT.

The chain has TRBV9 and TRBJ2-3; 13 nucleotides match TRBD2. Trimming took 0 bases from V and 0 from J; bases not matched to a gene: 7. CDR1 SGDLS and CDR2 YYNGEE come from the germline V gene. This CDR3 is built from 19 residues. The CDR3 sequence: CASSVEGTSGVLSTDTQYF. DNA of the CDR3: TGTGCCAGCAGCGTAGAGGGGACTAGCGGGGTACTTAGCACAGATACGCAGTATTTT.

CDR3 nucleotide sequence: TGTGCCAGCAGTTTGGACCCCAGGGATCGGCCCCAGCATTTT. Its protein product is CASSLDPRDRPQHF. The chain couples TRBV12-3 or TRBV12-4 to TRBJ1-5; D is perhaps TRBD1 (5 bases). Trimming removed 3 bases at V and 9 bases at J, with 15 bases between. The CDR3 has 14 residues.

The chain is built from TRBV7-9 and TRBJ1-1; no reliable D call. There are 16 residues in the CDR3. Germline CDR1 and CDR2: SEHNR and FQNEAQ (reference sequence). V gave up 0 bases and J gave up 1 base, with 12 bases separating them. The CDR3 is CASSLARSAPNTEAFF. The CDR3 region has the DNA TGTGCCAGCAGCTTAGCGAGGTCAGCACCGAACACTGAAGCTTTCTTT.

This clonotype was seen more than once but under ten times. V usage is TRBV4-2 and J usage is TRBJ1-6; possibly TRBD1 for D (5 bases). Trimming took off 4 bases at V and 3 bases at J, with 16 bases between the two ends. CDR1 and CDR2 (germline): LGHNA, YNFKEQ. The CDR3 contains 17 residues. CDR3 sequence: CASSRNRIGLYNSPLHF. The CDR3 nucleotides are TGTGCCAGCAGCCGAAACAGGATAGGGCTCTATAATTCACCCCTCCACTTT.

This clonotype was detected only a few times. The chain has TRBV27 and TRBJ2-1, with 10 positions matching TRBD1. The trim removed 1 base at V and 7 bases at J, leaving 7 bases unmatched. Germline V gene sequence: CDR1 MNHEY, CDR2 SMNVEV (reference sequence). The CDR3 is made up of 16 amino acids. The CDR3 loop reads CASSLLGQGSWNEQFF. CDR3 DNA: TGTGCCAGCAGTTTATTGGGACAGGGGTCGTGGAATGAGCAGTTCTTC.

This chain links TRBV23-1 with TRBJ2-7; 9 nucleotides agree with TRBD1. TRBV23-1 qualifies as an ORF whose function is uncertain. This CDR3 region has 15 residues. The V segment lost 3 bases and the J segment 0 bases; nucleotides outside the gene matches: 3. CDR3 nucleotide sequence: TGCGCCAGCAGTCAGGAGGACAGGGGCTCCTACGAGCAGTACGTC. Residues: CASSQEDRGSYEQYV.